The T cell receptor (beta chain) under discussion was sequenced for a study of T cell responses to AZD1222 COVID-19 vaccine. In the study overall: The study pooled second doses at about 4 or about 12 weeks.

Data came from immunoSEQ multiplex PCR; TCRdb stores just in-frame clones and leaves some out. The sample carries some 110,000 clones, more than 85% recorded once. This CDR3 is 12 amino acids long. Germline V CDR1 and CDR2: MDHEN, SYDVKM. V gave up 3 bases and J gave up 6 bases, with 9 bases separating them. With regard to this clone: Its antigen is as yet unknown.

Regarding the study as a whole: At baseline, just 6 or 7 AZD1222 recipients tested seropositive. Of spike-specific TCRs, nearly half reportedly target regions left unmutated in variants. Mostly white British, mostly female donors; authors suggested clonal diversity may be underestimated.

Here the sequenced sample was peripheral blood, taken on day 0 of AZD1222 vaccination. This chain joins TRBV28 and TRBJ2-7; D might be TRBD1 (5 bases). The source of this sequence is an adult in good health. This CDR3 reads CASSLEGVEQYF. CDR3 sequence (DNA): TGTGCCAGCAGTTTGGAAGGGGTCGAGCAGTACTTC.